These T cell receptor beta chains were read from a single sample in a study of cytomegalovirus exposure and HLA in healthy donors. Method: immunoSEQ multiplex PCR; TCRdb's copy keeps in-frame clones and lacks some. The profile shows over 150,000 clones, 80% to 85% of them singletons. Sequencing used PBMCs. The source of these receptors is a woman under 30 in good health and CMV-seropositive. The CDR3 runs from the conserved cysteine through the conserved F or W. Each record gives: CDR3 DNA, CDR3 protein, J gene, clone size, V gene, D gene. The D gene is left open where the match is weak. Clone size, where shown, is once, few, many, or a class for clones that have expanded.

DNA: TGTGCCAGCAGCTTGGGTGGTAGGGGAACGGGCTCTGGAAACACCATATATTTT
CDR3: CASSLGGRGTGSGNTIYF
J: TRBJ1-3
size: .
V: TRBV5-6
D: .

DNA: TGTGCCAGCATGCCCAGTAACTATGGCTACACCTTC
CDR3: CASMPSNYGYTF
J: TRBJ1-2
size: .
V: TRBV28
D: .

DNA: TGTGCCAGCAGCAACAGGGGCGCTGAAAAACTGTTTTTT
CDR3: CASSNRGAEKLFF
J: TRBJ1-4
size: once
V: TRBV7-2
D: TRBD1

DNA: TGTGCCAGCAGCTCACCGGGAGCTTTCCCCTGGCATTTT
CDR3: CASSSPGAFPWHF
J: TRBJ1-5
size: .
V: TRBV7-2
D: .

DNA: TGTGCCAGCAGCAGGACAGGGGTCGGTACCGGGGAGCTGTTTTTT
CDR3: CASSRTGVGTGELFF
J: TRBJ2-2
size: .
V: TRBV28
D: TRBD1

DNA: TGTGCCAGCAGCTTGCGACTGGGCAATGAGCAGTTCTTC
CDR3: CASSLRLGNEQFF
J: TRBJ2-1
size: .
V: TRBV7-8
D: .

DNA: TGTGCCAGCAGTTACTCAGAGGGTAATGAGCAGTTCTTC
CDR3: CASSYSEGNEQFF
J: TRBJ2-1
size: .
V: TRBV6-5
D: .

DNA: TGTGCCAGCAGCTTCACGGGGGCAGGGGGGAGTGAAAAACTGTTTTTT
CDR3: CASSFTGAGGSEKLFF
J: TRBJ1-4
size: .
V: TRBV5-6
D: TRBD1

DNA: TGCGCCAGCACCAAAAGCGGCTCAACTGGCTACACCTTC
CDR3: CASTKSGSTGYTF
J: TRBJ1-2
size: .
V: TRBV4-1
D: .

DNA: TGTGCCAGCAGCGCCGGGACAGGGCAAGGCGAGCAGTACTTC
CDR3: CASSAGTGQGEQYF
J: TRBJ2-7
size: .
V: TRBV2
D: TRBD1

DNA: TGTGCCAGCAAATTATTGGACACCCGTCCGCTTGAAGCTTTCTTT
CDR3: CASKLLDTRPLEAFF
J: TRBJ1-1
size: once
V: TRBV6-1
D: .

DNA: TGTGCCAGCAGCTTAGGGCAGGGAGGGACCGGGGAGCTGTTTTTT
CDR3: CASSLGQGGTGELFF
J: TRBJ2-2
size: .
V: TRBV7-2
D: TRBD2

DNA: TGTGCCAGCAGTCCTCGAGGGCAGAGCTCCTACGAGCAGTACTTC
CDR3: CASSPRGQSSYEQYF
J: TRBJ2-7
size: once
V: TRBV27
D: .

DNA: TGTGCCAGCAGCCTCGACAGAGGGGGTTCACCCCTCCACTTT
CDR3: CASSLDRGGSPLHF
J: TRBJ1-6
size: .
V: TRBV5-4
D: .

DNA: TGCGCCAGCAGCTTGGGGCAGTCCTTCAATGAGCAGTTCTTC
CDR3: CASSLGQSFNEQFF
J: TRBJ2-1
size: once
V: TRBV5-1
D: .

DNA: TGTGCCAGTAGTATTCGGGCAGGGCAGAACACTGAAGCTTTCTTT
CDR3: CASSIRAGQNTEAFF
J: TRBJ1-1
size: .
V: TRBV19
D: .

DNA: TGTGCCAGCGGGAGGACACGGAGCTCCTACGAGCAGTACTTC
CDR3: CASGRTRSSYEQYF
J: TRBJ2-7
size: .
V: TRBV2
D: .

DNA: TGCGCCAGCAGCCAAGATAACGGGGGGTACAATGAGCAGTTCTTC
CDR3: CASSQDNGGYNEQFF
J: TRBJ2-1
size: .
V: TRBV4-3
D: TRBD2

DNA: TGTGCCAGTAGTACCAGACAGGGGGCAATCAATGCCTACGAGCAGTACTTC
CDR3: CASSTRQGAINAYEQYF
J: TRBJ2-7
size: .
V: TRBV19
D: TRBD1

DNA: TGTGCCAGCAGTGACCGGACTAGCAATCAAGAGACCCAGTACTTC
CDR3: CASSDRTSNQETQYF
J: TRBJ2-5
size: .
V: TRBV2
D: TRBD2

DNA: TGTGCCAGCAGTGAACAGTCCTACGAGCAGTACTTC
CDR3: CASSEQSYEQYF
J: TRBJ2-7
size: once
V: TRBV6-1
D: .

DNA: TGTGCCAGCAGTTCCTTAGCGGGGGGGAACGCAGATACGCAGTATTTT
CDR3: CASSSLAGGNADTQYF
J: TRBJ2-3
size: .
V: TRBV2
D: TRBD2

DNA: TGTGCCAGCAGGAAACCAGGGGGCACCTACGAGCAGTACTTC
CDR3: CASRKPGGTYEQYF
J: TRBJ2-7
size: .
V: TRBV6-5
D: TRBD1

DNA: TGTGCCAGTAGTCCTGGCGGGGGGGCCAGGGCAGAGACCCAGTACTTC
CDR3: CASSPGGGARAETQYF
J: TRBJ2-5
size: .
V: TRBV19
D: TRBD2

DNA: TGCGCCAGCAGCCTGAGGTGGCGCGAGCTAATTAACTATGGCTACACCTTC
CDR3: CASSLRWRELINYGYTF
J: TRBJ1-2
size: .
V: TRBV4-1
D: .

DNA: TGTGCCAGCTCACCGGGGACAGAGCAGTACTTC
CDR3: CASSPGTEQYF
J: TRBJ2-7
size: .
V: TRBV18
D: .

DNA: TGTGCCAGCAGCTTACCCAGCGGGGCCAGGGATACGCAGTATTTT
CDR3: CASSLPSGARDTQYF
J: TRBJ2-3
size: .
V: TRBV7-2
D: TRBD2

DNA: TGTGCCAGTAGTATAGGTTTCCCGCGGCAAGTTACCTACAATGAGCAGTTCTTC
CDR3: CASSIGFPRQVTYNEQFF
J: TRBJ2-1
size: .
V: TRBV19
D: .

DNA: TGTGCCAGCAGCGTAGATGCCAGGCGCAGCTATGGCTACACCTTC
CDR3: CASSVDARRSYGYTF
J: TRBJ1-2
size: .
V: TRBV9
D: .

DNA: TGCAGTGCCAGAGATTGGACAGGGGACCACTTT
CDR3: CSARDWTGDHF
J: TRBJ1-6
size: few
V: TRBV20-1
D: TRBD1

DNA: TGTGCCATCAGTGGGCGGGGCCAGGACGATACGCAGTATTTT
CDR3: CAISGRGQDDTQYF
J: TRBJ2-3
size: .
V: TRBV10-3
D: .

DNA: TGTGCCAGCGCGGAAGCGGGGGGCGTGAACACCGGGGAGCTGTTTTTT
CDR3: CASAEAGGVNTGELFF
J: TRBJ2-2
size: .
V: TRBV6-4
D: TRBD2

DNA: TGTGCCAGCAGCTTAGCGGTGGGACAGGCCAATTCACCCCTCCACTTT
CDR3: CASSLAVGQANSPLHF
J: TRBJ1-6
size: .
V: TRBV7-2
D: TRBD1

DNA: TGTGCCAGCAGCGCAGGACTAGCGGGGGGGCCGTCGTACGAGCAGTACTTC
CDR3: CASSAGLAGGPSYEQYF
J: TRBJ2-7
size: .
V: TRBV9
D: TRBD2

DNA: TGTGCCAGCAGCTTGGCCGCGGCGGTCTCATACAATGAGCAGTTCTTC
CDR3: CASSLAAAVSYNEQFF
J: TRBJ2-1
size: .
V: TRBV5-6
D: .

DNA: TGTGCCAGCAGCTCCAAAAGGGGTAAAGGTGAAAAACTGTTTTTT
CDR3: CASSSKRGKGEKLFF
J: TRBJ1-4
size: .
V: TRBV7-9
D: .

DNA: TGTGCCAGCAGTCTAGGGGGCGCGGGGGGCTACACCTTC
CDR3: CASSLGGAGGYTF
J: TRBJ1-2
size: .
V: TRBV6-5
D: TRBD1

DNA: TGTGCCAGTAGTAAACTAGCCCTGGGACTAGTCTCCAACGAGCAGTACTTC
CDR3: CASSKLALGLVSNEQYF
J: TRBJ2-7
size: .
V: TRBV19
D: TRBD2

DNA: TGTGCCAGTAGTTTAGCGGGGAATGAGCAGTTCTTC
CDR3: CASSLAGNEQFF
J: TRBJ2-1
size: .
V: TRBV19
D: TRBD2

DNA: TGTGCCAGCAGCTACCAACCTCAGGGGACAGACTATGGCTACACCTTC
CDR3: CASSYQPQGTDYGYTF
J: TRBJ1-2
size: .
V: TRBV7-3
D: TRBD1

DNA: TGTGCCAGCAGCCTCGGGGTCGGCAGCGAGCAGTACTTC
CDR3: CASSLGVGSEQYF
J: TRBJ2-7
size: .
V: TRBV2
D: .

DNA: TGTGCCGGAATGGGACAGGGGGCTTCCTACGAGCAGTACTTC
CDR3: CAGMGQGASYEQYF
J: TRBJ2-7
size: .
V: TRBV2
D: TRBD1

DNA: TGCGCCAGCAGCATAGCGGGGGGGCACACAACCTACGAGCAGTACTTC
CDR3: CASSIAGGHTTYEQYF
J: TRBJ2-7
size: .
V: TRBV5-1
D: TRBD2

DNA: TGTGCCAGCAGTGAAGCAGGGGGTCCCAATCAGCCCCAGCATTTT
CDR3: CASSEAGGPNQPQHF
J: TRBJ1-5
size: .
V: TRBV6-1
D: .

DNA: TGCAGCGCGCACGAGGGAGTGGGTGGCTACACCTTC
CDR3: CSAHEGVGGYTF
J: TRBJ1-2
size: .
V: TRBV29-1
D: .

DNA: TGCAGCGTTGGGACAGGTGGGGGGCAGGCCAACGTCCTGACTTTC
CDR3: CSVGTGGGQANVLTF
J: TRBJ2-6
size: .
V: TRBV29-1
D: .

DNA: TGCGCCAGCAGCTTGCTGGGGCCCGTTACTGAAGCTTTCTTT
CDR3: CASSLLGPVTEAFF
J: TRBJ1-1
size: .
V: TRBV5-1
D: .

DNA: TGTGCCAGCAGGGTCCTCAGTGTCCTCAATTCACCCCTCCACTTT
CDR3: CASRVLSVLNSPLHF
J: TRBJ1-6
size: .
V: TRBV5-8
D: .

DNA: TGTGCCAGCAGATCCGGGACAGGGGATCAGCCCCAGCATTTT
CDR3: CASRSGTGDQPQHF
J: TRBJ1-5
size: .
V: TRBV6-1
D: TRBD1

DNA: TGTGCTAGTGGACCCAGGGGGGAAGAGACCCAGTACTTC
CDR3: CASGPRGEETQYF
J: TRBJ2-5
size: .
V: TRBV12-5
D: .

DNA: TGCGCCAGCGCGGTTCGGCCCGCCGGGGAGCTGTTTTTT
CDR3: CASAVRPAGELFF
J: TRBJ2-2
size: .
V: TRBV5-1
D: .

DNA: TGTGCCAGCAGCCAAGATAGCGGGGGCCCCGGGGAGCTGTTTTTT
CDR3: CASSQDSGGPGELFF
J: TRBJ2-2
size: .
V: TRBV4-2
D: TRBD2

DNA: TGTGCCAGCAGCGCTGTACAGGGTTTTAGCACTGAAGCTTTCTTT
CDR3: CASSAVQGFSTEAFF
J: TRBJ1-1
size: .
V: TRBV9
D: .

DNA: TGCAGCCGGGGAGCGAACACTGAAGCTTTCTTT
CDR3: CSRGANTEAFF
J: TRBJ1-1
size: few
V: TRBV20-1
D: .